Listed below are T cell receptor beta chains from one sample, sequenced in a study of T cell clonotyping in hematopoietic cell transplantation. The assay was immunoSEQ multiplex PCR, and TCRdb's table has in-frame clones only and misses some. Among some 13,000 clones listed, roughly 94% were seen once. Sequenced material: PBMCs, taken 30 days after allogeneic stem cell transplant. The receptors were gathered from a male patient between 55 and 70 years old who had an allogeneic stem cell transplant from an unrelated donor, so the T cells may come from the graft donor. Some clones in this sample may be carry-over from other donors' samples. The conserved cysteine and the conserved F or W are not part of the CDR3 here. Each record gives: CDR3 protein, CDR3 length, V gene, J gene.

cdr3_aa: ASSPINAGIEQF; cdr3_length: 12; v_call: TRBV11-2; j_call: TRBJ2-1
cdr3_aa: ASSLARESPLH; cdr3_length: 11; v_call: TRBV7-2; j_call: TRBJ1-6
cdr3_aa: ASSQSGLNYGYT; cdr3_length: 12; v_call: TRBV16; j_call: TRBJ1-2
cdr3_aa: ASRPPRDNEQF; cdr3_length: 11; v_call: TRBV19; j_call: TRBJ2-1
cdr3_aa: AISESAGYGYT; cdr3_length: 11; v_call: TRBV10-3; j_call: TRBJ1-2
cdr3_aa: ASSLRDIYEQY; cdr3_length: 11; v_call: TRBV5-6; j_call: TRBJ2-7
cdr3_aa: ATRALLNTEAF; cdr3_length: 11; v_call: TRBV6-1; j_call: TRBJ1-1
cdr3_aa: ASSRGNYEQY; cdr3_length: 10; v_call: TRBV14; j_call: TRBJ2-7
cdr3_aa: ASSIRPNRGSNQPQH; cdr3_length: 15; v_call: TRBV19; j_call: TRBJ1-5
cdr3_aa: ASSGLGSHQPQH; cdr3_length: 12; v_call: TRBV6-1; j_call: TRBJ1-5
cdr3_aa: ASSPDTGVYGYT; cdr3_length: 12; v_call: TRBV18; j_call: TRBJ1-2
cdr3_aa: ASTLRNQPQH; cdr3_length: 10; v_call: TRBV5-8; j_call: TRBJ1-5
cdr3_aa: ASSRTYTDTQY; cdr3_length: 11; v_call: TRBV19; j_call: TRBJ2-3
cdr3_aa: ATLDRGTEQF; cdr3_length: 10; v_call: TRBV11-1; j_call: TRBJ2-1
cdr3_aa: ASSQGITGTGVGYGYT; cdr3_length: 16; v_call: TRBV4-2; j_call: TRBJ1-2
cdr3_aa: ASSLRGANEKLF; cdr3_length: 12; v_call: TRBV5-1; j_call: TRBJ1-4
cdr3_aa: ATTTEGFGTASNQPQH; cdr3_length: 16; v_call: TRBV19; j_call: TRBJ1-5
cdr3_aa: ASCVGATYEQY; cdr3_length: 11; v_call: TRBV6-6; j_call: TRBJ2-7
cdr3_aa: ASLGSSGTESSYEQY; cdr3_length: 15; v_call: TRBV25-1; j_call: TRBJ2-7
cdr3_aa: ASSWDTKPQH; cdr3_length: 10; v_call: TRBV2; j_call: TRBJ1-5
cdr3_aa: ASSISLAGPLNYGYT; cdr3_length: 15; v_call: TRBV19; j_call: TRBJ1-2
cdr3_aa: ASREDWGTGELF; cdr3_length: 12; v_call: TRBV9; j_call: TRBJ2-2
cdr3_aa: ASSQGGWGIDTQY; cdr3_length: 13; v_call: TRBV4-3; j_call: TRBJ2-3
cdr3_aa: ASSVAQGGTEAF; cdr3_length: 12; v_call: TRBV9; j_call: TRBJ1-1
cdr3_aa: ASSFHQRTEAF; cdr3_length: 11; v_call: TRBV19; j_call: TRBJ1-1
cdr3_aa: ASSTGADYYQPQH; cdr3_length: 13; v_call: TRBV19; j_call: TRBJ1-5
cdr3_aa: ASSVNRGAEAF; cdr3_length: 11; v_call: TRBV10-1; j_call: TRBJ1-1
cdr3_aa: ASSQDGTGGTEAF; cdr3_length: 13; v_call: TRBV4-3; j_call: TRBJ1-1
cdr3_aa: ASSEFAGASYEQY; cdr3_length: 13; v_call: TRBV6-1; j_call: TRBJ2-7
cdr3_aa: ASSLSGTGVGYT; cdr3_length: 12; v_call: TRBV27; j_call: TRBJ1-2
cdr3_aa: ATGRSSYEQY; cdr3_length: 10; v_call: TRBV27; j_call: TRBJ2-7
cdr3_aa: ASSLTPGANYGYT; cdr3_length: 13; v_call: TRBV5-8; j_call: TRBJ1-2
cdr3_aa: ASSGTIRDRDTTEAF; cdr3_length: 15; v_call: TRBV19; j_call: TRBJ1-1
cdr3_aa: ASSEFGGYT; cdr3_length: 9; v_call: TRBV25-1; j_call: TRBJ1-2
cdr3_aa: AWAGQGNNQPQH; cdr3_length: 12; v_call: TRBV30; j_call: TRBJ1-5
cdr3_aa: ASSHSSGITYEQY; cdr3_length: 13; v_call: TRBV7-2; j_call: TRBJ2-7
cdr3_aa: ASSLRVQETQY; cdr3_length: 11; v_call: TRBV7-2; j_call: TRBJ2-5
cdr3_aa: ASSLAPTEGYEQY; cdr3_length: 13; v_call: TRBV5-4; j_call: TRBJ2-7
cdr3_aa: ASSFNLEQGYT; cdr3_length: 11; v_call: TRBV19; j_call: TRBJ1-2
cdr3_aa: ASSLTSGSLNEQF; cdr3_length: 13; v_call: TRBV27; j_call: TRBJ2-1
cdr3_aa: ASSFGPGGGELF; cdr3_length: 12; v_call: TRBV5-1; j_call: TRBJ2-2
cdr3_aa: ASSSPGGTDTQY; cdr3_length: 12; v_call: TRBV5-1; j_call: TRBJ2-3
cdr3_aa: ASRRAVAEIQETQY; cdr3_length: 14; v_call: TRBV5-1; j_call: TRBJ2-5
cdr3_aa: ASSPQGSSYEQY; cdr3_length: 12; v_call: TRBV19; j_call: TRBJ2-7
cdr3_aa: ASSAQGPYEQY; cdr3_length: 11; v_call: TRBV28; j_call: TRBJ2-7
cdr3_aa: ASSLTTGGHSYEQY; cdr3_length: 14; v_call: TRBV5-1; j_call: TRBJ2-7
cdr3_aa: ASSGQGTGELF; cdr3_length: 11; v_call: TRBV6-1; j_call: TRBJ2-2